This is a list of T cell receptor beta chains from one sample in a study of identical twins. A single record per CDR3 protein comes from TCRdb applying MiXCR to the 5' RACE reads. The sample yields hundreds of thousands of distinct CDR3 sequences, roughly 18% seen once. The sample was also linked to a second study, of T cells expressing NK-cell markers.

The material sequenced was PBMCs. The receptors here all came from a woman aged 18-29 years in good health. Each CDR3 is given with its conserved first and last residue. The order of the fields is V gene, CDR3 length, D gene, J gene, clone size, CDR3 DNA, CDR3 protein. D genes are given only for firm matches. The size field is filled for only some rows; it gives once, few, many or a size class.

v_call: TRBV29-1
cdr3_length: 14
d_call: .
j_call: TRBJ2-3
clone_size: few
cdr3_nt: TGCAGCGCGTGTGCAGATGGTGGCACAGATACGCAGTATTTT
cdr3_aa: CSACADGGTDTQYF

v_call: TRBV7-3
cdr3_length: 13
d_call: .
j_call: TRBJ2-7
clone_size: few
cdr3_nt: TGTGCCAGCAGCTTAGGAGCCCAGACGTTACAGTACTTC
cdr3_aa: CASSLGAQTLQYF

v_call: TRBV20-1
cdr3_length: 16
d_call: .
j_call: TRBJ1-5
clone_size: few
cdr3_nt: TGCAGTGCCATTAGGCTAGGGGCTATAGGAGAGCAGCCCCAGCATTTT
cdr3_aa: CSAIRLGAIGEQPQHF

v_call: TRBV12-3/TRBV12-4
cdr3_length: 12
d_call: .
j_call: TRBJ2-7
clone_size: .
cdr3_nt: TGTGCCAGCAGCCGACTCCCCTACGAGCAGTACTTC
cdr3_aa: CASSRLPYEQYF

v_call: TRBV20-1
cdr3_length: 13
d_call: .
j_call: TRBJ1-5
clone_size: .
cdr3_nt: TGCAGTGCCGGACAAAATAGCAATCAGCCCCAGCATTTT
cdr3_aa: CSAGQNSNQPQHF

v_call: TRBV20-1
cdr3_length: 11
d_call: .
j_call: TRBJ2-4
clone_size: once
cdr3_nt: TGCAGTGCTGACACCAAAAACATTCAGTACTTC
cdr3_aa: CSADTKNIQYF

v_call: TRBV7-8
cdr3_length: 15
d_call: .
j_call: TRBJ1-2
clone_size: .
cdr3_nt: TGTGCCAGCAGCTCCCTATGGGGGGGATCTGGTGGCTACACCTTC
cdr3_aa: CASSSLWGGSGGYTF

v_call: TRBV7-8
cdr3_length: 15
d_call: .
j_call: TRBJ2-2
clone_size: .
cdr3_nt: TGTGCCATTCCCCTCCGCTGGCCCGTGGGTGGGGAGCTGTTTTTT
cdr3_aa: CAIPLRWPVGGELFF

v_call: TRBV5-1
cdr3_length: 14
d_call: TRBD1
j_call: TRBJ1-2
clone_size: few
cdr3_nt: TGCGCCAGCAGCCCGGACAGGGGCTATTATGGCTACACCTTC
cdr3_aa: CASSPDRGYYGYTF

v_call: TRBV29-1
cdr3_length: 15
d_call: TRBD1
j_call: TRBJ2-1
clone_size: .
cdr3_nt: TGCAGCGTCACAGGACAGGTGAGCTCCTACAATGAGCAGTTCTTC
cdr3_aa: CSVTGQVSSYNEQFF

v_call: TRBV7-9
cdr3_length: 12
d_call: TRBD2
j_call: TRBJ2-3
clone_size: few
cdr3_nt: TGTGCCAGCAGCCCCGGACTAGCCAGCTTCTTTTTT
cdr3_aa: CASSPGLASFFF

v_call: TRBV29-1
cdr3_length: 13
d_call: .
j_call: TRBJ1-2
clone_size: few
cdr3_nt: TGCAGCGTAAGACCGACAGACAACTATGGCTACACCTTC
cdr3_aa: CSVRPTDNYGYTF

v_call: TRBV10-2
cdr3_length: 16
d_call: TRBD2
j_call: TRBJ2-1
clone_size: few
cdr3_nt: TGCGCCAGCAGAACACTCTCCGGACTAGACTACAATGAGCAGTTCTTC
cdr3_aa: CASRTLSGLDYNEQFF

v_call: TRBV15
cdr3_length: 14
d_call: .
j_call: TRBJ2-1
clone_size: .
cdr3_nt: TGTGCCACCAGCAGAGCCGGCCGGGACAATGAGCAGTTCTTC
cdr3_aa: CATSRAGRDNEQFF

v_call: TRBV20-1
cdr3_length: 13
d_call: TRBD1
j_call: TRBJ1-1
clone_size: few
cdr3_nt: TGCAGTGCGCCGACAGGGGTAGCCACTGAAGCTTTCTTT
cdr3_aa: CSAPTGVATEAFF

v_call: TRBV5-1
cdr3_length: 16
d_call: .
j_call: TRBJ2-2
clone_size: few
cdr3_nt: TGCGCCAGCAGCTTTGGGGTTCGCTCGAACACCGGGGAGCTGTTTTTT
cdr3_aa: CASSFGVRSNTGELFF

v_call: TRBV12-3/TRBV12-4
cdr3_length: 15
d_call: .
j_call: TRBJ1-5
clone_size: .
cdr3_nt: TGTGCCAGCAGGCGGGACAACCGGTTCAATCAGCCCCAGCATTTT
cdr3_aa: CASRRDNRFNQPQHF

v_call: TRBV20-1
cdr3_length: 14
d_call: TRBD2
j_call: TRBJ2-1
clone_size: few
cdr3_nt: TGCAGTCCCCGGCTAGCGGGGGGCCACAATGAGCAGTTCTTC
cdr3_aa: CSPRLAGGHNEQFF

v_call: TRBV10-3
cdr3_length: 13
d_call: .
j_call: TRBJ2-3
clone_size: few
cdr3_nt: TGTGCCATCAAGCCCCACGCCACAGATACGCAGTATTTT
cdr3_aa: CAIKPHATDTQYF

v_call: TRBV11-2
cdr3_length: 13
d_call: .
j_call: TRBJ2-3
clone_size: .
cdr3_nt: TGTGCCAGCAGCCGAAACCTAGCAGATACGCAGTATTTT
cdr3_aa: CASSRNLADTQYF

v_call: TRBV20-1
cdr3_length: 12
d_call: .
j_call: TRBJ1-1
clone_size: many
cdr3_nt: TGCAGTGCCAGGGGCCCCAACACTGAAGCTTTCTTT
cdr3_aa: CSARGPNTEAFF

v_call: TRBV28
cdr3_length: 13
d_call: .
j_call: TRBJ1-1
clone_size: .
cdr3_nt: TGTGCCAGCAGCCTCGGGCTCCTCTGGTTGGCTTTCTTT
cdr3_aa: CASSLGLLWLAFF

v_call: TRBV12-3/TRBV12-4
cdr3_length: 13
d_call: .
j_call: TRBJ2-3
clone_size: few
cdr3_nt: TGTGCCAGCAGCCCAAATAGACTAGATACGCAGTATTTT
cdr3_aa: CASSPNRLDTQYF

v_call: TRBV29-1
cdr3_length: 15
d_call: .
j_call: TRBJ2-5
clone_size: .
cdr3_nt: TGCAGCGTTGGTGAGGGAACCTGGTACCAAGAGACCCAGTACTTC
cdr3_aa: CSVGEGTWYQETQYF

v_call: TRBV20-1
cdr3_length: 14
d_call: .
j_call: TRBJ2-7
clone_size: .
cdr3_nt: TGCAGTGCTGCGCGGACCGCTAGCCGTTACGAGCAGTACTTC
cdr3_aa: CSAARTASRYEQYF

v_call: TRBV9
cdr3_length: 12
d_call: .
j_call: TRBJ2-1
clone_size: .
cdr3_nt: TGTGCCAGCAGCCCGGGCTCGGGGGAGCAGTTCTTC
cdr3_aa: CASSPGSGEQFF

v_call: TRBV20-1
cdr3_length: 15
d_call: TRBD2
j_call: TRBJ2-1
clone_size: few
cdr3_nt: TGCAGTGCAGACGGACTAGCGGGAGCCTACAATGAGCAGTTCTTC
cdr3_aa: CSADGLAGAYNEQFF

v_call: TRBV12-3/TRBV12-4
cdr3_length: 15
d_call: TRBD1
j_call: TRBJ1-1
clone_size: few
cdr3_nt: TGTGCCAGCAGTAAACGGACAGGCCGGAACACTGAAGCTTTCTTT
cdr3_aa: CASSKRTGRNTEAFF

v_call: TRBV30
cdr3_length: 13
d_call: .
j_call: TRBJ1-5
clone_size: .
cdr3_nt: TGTGCCTTTAGCGGGCTCGGCAATCAGCCCCAGCATTTT
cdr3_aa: CAFSGLGNQPQHF

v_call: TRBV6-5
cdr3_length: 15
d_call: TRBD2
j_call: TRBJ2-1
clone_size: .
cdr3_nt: TGTGCCAGCAGTTACGGGGCTAGCGGGAGCAATGAGCAGTTCTTC
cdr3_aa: CASSYGASGSNEQFF

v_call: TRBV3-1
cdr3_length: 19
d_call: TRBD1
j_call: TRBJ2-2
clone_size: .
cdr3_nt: TGTGCCAGCACCCCAGGGACAGGGGTGCTCATTTTGCCTTCCGGGGAGCTGTTTTTT
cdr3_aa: CASTPGTGVLILPSGELFF

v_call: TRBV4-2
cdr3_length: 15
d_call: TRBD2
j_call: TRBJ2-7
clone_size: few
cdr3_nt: TGTGCCAGCAGCCGGCAGCGGGACCCTGCCTACGAGCAGTACTTC
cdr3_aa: CASSRQRDPAYEQYF

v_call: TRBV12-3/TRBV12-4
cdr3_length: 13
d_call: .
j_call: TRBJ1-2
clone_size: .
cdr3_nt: TGTGCCAGCTCGGGGGAGGCTAACTATGGCTACACCTTC
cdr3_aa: CASSGEANYGYTF

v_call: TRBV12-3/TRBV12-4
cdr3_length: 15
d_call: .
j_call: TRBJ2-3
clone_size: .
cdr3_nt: TGTGCCAGCAGTTTAGCGTCAGCTAGCACAGATACGCAGTATTTT
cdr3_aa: CASSLASASTDTQYF

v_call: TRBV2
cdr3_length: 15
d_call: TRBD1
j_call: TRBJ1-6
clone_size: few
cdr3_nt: TGTGCCAGCAGAGGGACAGACTCCTATAATTCACCCCTCCACTTT
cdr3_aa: CASRGTDSYNSPLHF

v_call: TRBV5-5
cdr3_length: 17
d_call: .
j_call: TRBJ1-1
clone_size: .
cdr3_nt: TGTGCCAGCAGCTTGCGTTGGGGGAGTGGATCGAACACTGAAGCTTTCTTT
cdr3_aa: CASSLRWGSGSNTEAFF

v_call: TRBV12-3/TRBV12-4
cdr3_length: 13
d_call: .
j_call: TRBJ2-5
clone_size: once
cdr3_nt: TGTGCCAGCAGTTTTGTCTACCAAGAGACCCAGTACTTC
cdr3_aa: CASSFVYQETQYF

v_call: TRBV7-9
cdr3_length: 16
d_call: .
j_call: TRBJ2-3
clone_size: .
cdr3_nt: TGTGCCAGCAGCGTACTCGGGACTTCTAGCACAGATACGCAGTATTTT
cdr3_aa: CASSVLGTSSTDTQYF

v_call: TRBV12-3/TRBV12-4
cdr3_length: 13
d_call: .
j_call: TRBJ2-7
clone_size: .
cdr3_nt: TGTGCCAGCAGCCACAGGGTTTCCTACGAGCAGTACTTC
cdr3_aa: CASSHRVSYEQYF

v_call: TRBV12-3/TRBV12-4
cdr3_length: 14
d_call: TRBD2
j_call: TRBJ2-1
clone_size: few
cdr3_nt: TGTGCCAGCATGCGCGGGGGGCCCTACAATGAGCAGTTCTTC
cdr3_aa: CASMRGGPYNEQFF

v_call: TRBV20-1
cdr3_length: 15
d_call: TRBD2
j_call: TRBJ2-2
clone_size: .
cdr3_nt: TGCAGTGCTAGAGAGGGTAGCGGGAAATCCGGGGAGCTGTTTTTT
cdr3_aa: CSAREGSGKSGELFF

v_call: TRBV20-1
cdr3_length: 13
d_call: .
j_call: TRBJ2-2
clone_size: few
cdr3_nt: TGCAGTGCTAGAGCGCCCCACACCGGGGAGCTGTTTTTT
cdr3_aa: CSARAPHTGELFF

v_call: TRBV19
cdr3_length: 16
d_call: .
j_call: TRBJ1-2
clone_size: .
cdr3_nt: TGTGCCAGTAGTATTGCGGCTGGGGGAGCTAACTATGGCTACACCTTC
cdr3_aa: CASSIAAGGANYGYTF

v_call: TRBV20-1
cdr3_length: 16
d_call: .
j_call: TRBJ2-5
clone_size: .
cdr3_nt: TGCAGTGCTAGAGAGCATCAGGCCCTCTTAGGGGGGACCCAGTACTTC
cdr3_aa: CSAREHQALLGGTQYF

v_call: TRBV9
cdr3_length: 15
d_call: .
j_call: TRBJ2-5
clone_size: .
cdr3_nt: TGTGCCAGCAGCGTAGACAGCGGCCGGCAAGAGACCCAGTACTTC
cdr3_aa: CASSVDSGRQETQYF

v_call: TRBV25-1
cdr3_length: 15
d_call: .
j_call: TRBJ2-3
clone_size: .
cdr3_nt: TGTGCCAGCAGTCGGGGACTCTTCTCGATAGATACGCAGTATTTT
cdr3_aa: CASSRGLFSIDTQYF

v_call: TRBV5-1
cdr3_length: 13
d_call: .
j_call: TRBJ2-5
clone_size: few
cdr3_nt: TGCGCCAGCGTGTTGAATCGCCAAGAGACCCAGTACTTC
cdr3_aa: CASVLNRQETQYF

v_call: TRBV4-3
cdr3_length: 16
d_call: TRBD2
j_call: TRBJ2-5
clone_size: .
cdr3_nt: TGCGCCAGCAGCCAAGATGCGGCGGGAGGGCGAGAGACCCAGTACTTC
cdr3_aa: CASSQDAAGGRETQYF

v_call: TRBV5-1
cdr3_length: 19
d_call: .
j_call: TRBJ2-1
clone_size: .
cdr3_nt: TGCGCCAGCAGCCTTGGGGGGGGGACAGGCAACAGAAACTACAATGAGCAGTTCTTC
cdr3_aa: CASSLGGGTGNRNYNEQFF

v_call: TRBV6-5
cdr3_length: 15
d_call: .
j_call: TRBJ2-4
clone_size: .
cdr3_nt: TGTGCCAGCAGTTACTCAGGATCCTTGGGATACATTCAGTACTTC
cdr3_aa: CASSYSGSLGYIQYF